The source of this T cell receptor (beta chain) is a study of shared clonotypes between healthy human individuals. Notes on this clone: What it recognizes is unknown.

Study-wide findings and caveats: Sampling included only blood; tissue repertoires likely differ.

Per germline, CDR1 MNHEY and CDR2 SMNVEV (reference sequence). V was cut by 9 bases and J by 9 bases, with 39 bases left in between. The CDR3 is 19 residues long. DNA at roughly 0.2 ug, tens of thousands of T cell genomes, went into sorted-subset replicate PCRs. The method was immunoSEQ multiplex PCR; TCRdb's version includes in-frame clones alone and lacks a portion of them. The table lists a few hundred thousand clones, about 96% of them singletons. This clonotype was sampled from a young woman in good health. The chain couples TRBV27 to TRBJ2-7; D is possibly TRBD2 (6 bases). Input material: naive CD4+ T cells sorted from blood. The subset was: CD45RA+ positively selected. The CDR3, as DNA: TGTGCCAGACCCCGAAGTAATTTAACCCCGCGGGACTCCCTCATGGGGCAGTACTTC. Its translation: CARPRSNLTPRDSLMGQYF.